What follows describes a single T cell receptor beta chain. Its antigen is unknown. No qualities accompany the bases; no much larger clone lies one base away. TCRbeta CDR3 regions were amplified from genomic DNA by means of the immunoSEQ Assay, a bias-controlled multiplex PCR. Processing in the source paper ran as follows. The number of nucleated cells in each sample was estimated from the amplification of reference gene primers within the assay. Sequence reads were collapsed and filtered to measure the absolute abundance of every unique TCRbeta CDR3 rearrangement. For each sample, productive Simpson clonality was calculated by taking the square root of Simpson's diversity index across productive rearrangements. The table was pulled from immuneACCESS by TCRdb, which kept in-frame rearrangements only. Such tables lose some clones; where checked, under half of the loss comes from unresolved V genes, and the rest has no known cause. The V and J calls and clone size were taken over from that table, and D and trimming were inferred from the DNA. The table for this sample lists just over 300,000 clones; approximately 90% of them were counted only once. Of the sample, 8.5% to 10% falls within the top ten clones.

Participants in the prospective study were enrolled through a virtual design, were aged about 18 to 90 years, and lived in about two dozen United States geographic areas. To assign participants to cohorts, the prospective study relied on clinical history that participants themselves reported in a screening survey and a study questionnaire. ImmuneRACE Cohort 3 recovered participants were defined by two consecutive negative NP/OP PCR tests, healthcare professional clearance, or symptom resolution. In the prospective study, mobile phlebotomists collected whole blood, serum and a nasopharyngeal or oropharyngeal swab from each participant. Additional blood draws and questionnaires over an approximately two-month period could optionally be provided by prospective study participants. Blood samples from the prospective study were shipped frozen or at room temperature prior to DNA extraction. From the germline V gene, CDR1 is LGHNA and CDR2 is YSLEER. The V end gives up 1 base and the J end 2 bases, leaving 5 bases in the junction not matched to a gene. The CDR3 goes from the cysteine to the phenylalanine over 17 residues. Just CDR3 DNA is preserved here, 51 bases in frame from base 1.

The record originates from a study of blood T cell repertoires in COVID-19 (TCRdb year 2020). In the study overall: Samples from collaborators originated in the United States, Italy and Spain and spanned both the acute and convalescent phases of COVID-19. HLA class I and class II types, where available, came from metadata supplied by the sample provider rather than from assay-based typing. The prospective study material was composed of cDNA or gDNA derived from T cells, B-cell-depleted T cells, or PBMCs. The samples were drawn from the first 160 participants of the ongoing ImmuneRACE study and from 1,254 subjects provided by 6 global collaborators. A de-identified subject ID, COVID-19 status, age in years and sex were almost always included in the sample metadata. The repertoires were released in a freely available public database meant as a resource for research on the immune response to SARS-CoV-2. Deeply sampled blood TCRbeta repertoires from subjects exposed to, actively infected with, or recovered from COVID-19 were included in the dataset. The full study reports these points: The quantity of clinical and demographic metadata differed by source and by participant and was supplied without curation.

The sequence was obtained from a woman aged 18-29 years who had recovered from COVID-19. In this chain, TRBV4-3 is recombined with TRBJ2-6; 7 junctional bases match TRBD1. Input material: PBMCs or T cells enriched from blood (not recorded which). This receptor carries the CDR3 CASSQGQGSTGANVLTF. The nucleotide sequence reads TGCGCCAGCAGCCAAGGACAGGGTTCAACTGGGGCCAACGTCCTGACTTTC.